This T cell receptor beta chain comes out of a study of cytomegalovirus exposure and HLA in healthy donors. Study overall: Among about 179 million T cells, an earlier analysis found around 100 million unique TCR beta sequences.

This clone was counted only a few times. Its target is unknown. The primer mix had 60 Vbeta and 13 Jbeta primers. Here immunoSEQ multiplex PCR was the method, and the copy in TCRdb shows in-frame clones only, minus some. The table includes about 31,000 clones, approximately 87% detected once. V shed 10 bases and J 0 bases; nucleotides not matched to a gene: 7. This CDR3 spans 14 amino acids. Germline CDR1 SNHLY, CDR2 FYNNEI. Study-level points and caveats: It was 150 to 200 TCR beta chains that were listed as cytomegalovirus-associated.

The chain joins TRBV2 to TRBJ1-1; 8 bases fit TRBD1. This clonotype was obtained from a boy aged 5-17 years in good health and CMV-seronegative. The sample consisted of PBMCs. The CDR3 spells CANQGANMNTEAFF. The DNA of the CDR3 is TGTGCCAACCAGGGGGCGAATATGAACACTGAAGCTTTCTTT. The complete variable domain, with remaining parts taken from reference TRBV2 and TRBJ1-1, reads EPEVTQTPSHQVTQMGQEVILRCVPISNHLYFYWYRQILGQKVEFLVSFYNNEISEKSEIFDDQFSVERPDGSNFTLKIRSTKLEDSAMYFCANQGANMNTEAFFGQGTRLTVV.